This TCR beta chain was sequenced in a study of blood T cell repertoires in COVID-19. About the study: COVID-19 samples, acute and convalescent, were from the United States, Italy and Spain. The analysed material was cDNA or gDNA that came from T cells, B-cell-depleted T cells, or PBMCs.

The authors' processing: Amplification from reference gene primers served as the basis for estimated nucleated cell counts. TCRdb keeps only in-frame clones here, not all; method: immunoSEQ multiplex PCR. That table supplies the V and J calls and clone size; D and trimming were determined from the DNA. The repertoire holds about 320,000 clones, with just over 85% as singletons. Among Cohort 3 donors, those recovered had two negative PCRs, clearance, or symptom resolution. CDR3 length: 13 residues. Trimming stripped 7 bases from V and 4 bases from J, with 13 bases between. Specimen: PBMCs or T cells enriched from blood (not recorded which). The TCR sequence derives from a woman in her late teens or twenties who had recovered from COVID-19. This chain joins TRBV12-3 or TRBV12-4 and TRBJ1-1; the D is unclear. CDR3 coding DNA: TGTGCCAGCACCCCCGCCGGGATCACTGAAGCTTTCTTT. This encodes CASTPAGITEAFF.